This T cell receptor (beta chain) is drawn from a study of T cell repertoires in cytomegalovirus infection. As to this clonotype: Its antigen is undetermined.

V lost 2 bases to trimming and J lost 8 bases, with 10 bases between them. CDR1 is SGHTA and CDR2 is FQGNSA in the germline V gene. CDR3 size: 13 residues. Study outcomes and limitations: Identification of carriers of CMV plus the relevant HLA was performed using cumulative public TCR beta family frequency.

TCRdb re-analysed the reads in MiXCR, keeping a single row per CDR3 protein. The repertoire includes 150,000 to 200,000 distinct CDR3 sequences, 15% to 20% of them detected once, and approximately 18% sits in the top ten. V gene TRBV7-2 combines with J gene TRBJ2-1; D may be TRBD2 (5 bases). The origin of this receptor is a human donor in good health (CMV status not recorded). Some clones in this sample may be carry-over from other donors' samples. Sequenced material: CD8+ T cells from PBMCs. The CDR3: CASSLIPRDEQFF. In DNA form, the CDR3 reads TGTGCCAGCAGCTTAATCCCGCGGGATGAGCAGTTCTTC.